This is a list of T cell receptor beta chains from one sample in a study of PD-1 blockade in classical Hodgkin lymphoma. Assay used: immunoSEQ multiplex PCR; TCRdb lists only in-frame clones, some missing. The sample has about 100,000 clones, around 89% seen once. The source material was peripheral blood mononuclear cells (PBMCs), sampled before the second cycle of nivolumab. Source of these receptors: a human donor with classical Hodgkin lymphoma. The CDR3 runs from the conserved cysteine through the conserved F or W. The order of the fields is J gene, V gene, CDR3 protein.

J: TRBJ2-7; V: TRBV5-6; CDR3: CASSPMFRDREREQYF
J: TRBJ2-1; V: TRBV4-1; CDR3: CASSQGGSYNEQFF
J: TRBJ2-5; V: TRBV7-2; CDR3: CASSEGQVKGTQYF
J: TRBJ2-1; V: TRBV5-6; CDR3: CASSPRSRLFYNEQFF
J: TRBJ2-7; V: TRBV6-1; CDR3: CASIPGQSSYEQYF
J: TRBJ2-7; V: TRBV6-5; CDR3: CASSYPGQGDEQYF
J: TRBJ1-3; V: TRBV5-1; CDR3: CASSLGQAHSGNTIYF
J: TRBJ1-3; V: TRBV2; CDR3: CASSAESYSGNTIYF
J: TRBJ1-3; V: TRBV6-5; CDR3: CASSFGGTIKDNTIYF
J: TRBJ1-2; V: TRBV5-6; CDR3: CASSLPGEGYTF
J: TRBJ1-6; V: TRBV27; CDR3: CASSRDSGGSPLHF
J: TRBJ2-2; V: TRBV11-3; CDR3: CASSLGDRGGTGELFF
J: TRBJ2-7; V: TRBV30; CDR3: CAWSVRVTNGDYEQYF
J: TRBJ1-2; V: TRBV6-5; CDR3: CASTPTGNYGYTF
J: TRBJ2-3; V: TRBV5-4; CDR3: CASSQNSDTQYF
J: TRBJ2-2; V: TRBV4-3; CDR3: CASSQEEISGELFF
J: TRBJ2-7; V: TRBV5-1; CDR3: CASSLREGLGEQYF
J: TRBJ2-7; V: TRBV7-9; CDR3: CASSPGTGGPEQYF
J: TRBJ2-1; V: TRBV9; CDR3: CASSPREKSYNEQFF
J: TRBJ1-2; V: TRBV4-2; CDR3: CASSQDTAGYGYTF
J: TRBJ2-3; V: TRBV6-4; CDR3: CASSVGGVSTDTQYF
J: TRBJ2-1; V: TRBV11-2; CDR3: CASSEGSNEQFF